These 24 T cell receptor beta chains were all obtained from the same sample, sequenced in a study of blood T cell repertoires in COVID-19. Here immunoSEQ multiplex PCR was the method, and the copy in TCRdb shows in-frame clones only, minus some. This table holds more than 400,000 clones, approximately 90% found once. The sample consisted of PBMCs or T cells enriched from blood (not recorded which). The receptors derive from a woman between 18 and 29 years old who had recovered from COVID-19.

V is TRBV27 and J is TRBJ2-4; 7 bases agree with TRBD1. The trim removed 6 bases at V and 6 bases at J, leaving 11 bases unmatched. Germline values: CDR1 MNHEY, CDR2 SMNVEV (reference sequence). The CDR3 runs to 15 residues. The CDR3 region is CASRALGQDRNIQYF. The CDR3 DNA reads TGTGCCAGCAGGGCCCTAGGACAGGACAGAAACATTCAGTACTTC.

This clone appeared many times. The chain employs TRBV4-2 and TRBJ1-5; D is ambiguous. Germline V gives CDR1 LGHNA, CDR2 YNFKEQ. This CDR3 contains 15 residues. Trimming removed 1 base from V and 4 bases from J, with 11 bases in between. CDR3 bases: TGTGCCAGCAGCCAAGGACAAGACGGTAATCAGCCCCAGCATTTT. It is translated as CASSQGQDGNQPQHF.

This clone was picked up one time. CDR3 region: CASSFPPRDNYGYTF. The CDR3 region has the DNA TGTGCCAGCAGCTTTCCCCCGCGGGATAACTATGGCTACACCTTC. The V gene is TRBV7-3, the J gene TRBJ1-2; D not certain. The CDR3 consists of 15 residues. Trimming stripped 3 bases from V and 1 base from J, with 12 bases between. The germline V gene encodes CDR1 SGHTA and CDR2 FQGTGA.

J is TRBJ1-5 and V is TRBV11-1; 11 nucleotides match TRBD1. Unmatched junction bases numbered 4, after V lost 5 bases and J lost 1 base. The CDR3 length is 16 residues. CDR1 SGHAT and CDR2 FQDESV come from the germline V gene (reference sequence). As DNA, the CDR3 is TGTGCCAGCAGCCCGGGGACAGGGGGAAGCAATCAGCCCCAGCATTTT. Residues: CASSPGTGGSNQPQHF. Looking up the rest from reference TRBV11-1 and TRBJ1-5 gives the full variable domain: EAEVAQSPRYKITEKSQAVAFWCDPISGHATLYWYRQILGQGPELLVQFQDESVVDDSQLPKDRFSAERLKGVDSTLKIQPAELGDSAMYLCASSPGTGGSNQPQHFGDGTRLSIL.

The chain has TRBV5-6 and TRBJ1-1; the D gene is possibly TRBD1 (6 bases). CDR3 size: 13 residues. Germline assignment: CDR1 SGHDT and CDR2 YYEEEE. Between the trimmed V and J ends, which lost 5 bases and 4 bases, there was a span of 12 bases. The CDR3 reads CASSPWTVTEAFF. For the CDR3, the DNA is TGTGCCAGCAGTCCCTGGACAGTCACTGAAGCTTTCTTT.

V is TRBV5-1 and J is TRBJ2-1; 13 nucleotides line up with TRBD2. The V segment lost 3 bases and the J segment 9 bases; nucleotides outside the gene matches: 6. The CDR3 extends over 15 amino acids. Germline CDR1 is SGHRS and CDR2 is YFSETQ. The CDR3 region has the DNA TGCGCCAGCAGCTCGACTAGCGGGGGGAAAGGTGAGCAGTTCTTC. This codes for CASSSTSGGKGEQFF.

The CDR3 here is CASSWTGRDTEAFF. As DNA, the CDR3 is TGCGCCAGCAGCTGGACAGGTAGGGACACTGAAGCTTTCTTT. J is TRBJ1-1 and V is TRBV5-1, with 7 bases fitting TRBD1. Looked up from germline, CDR1 is SGHRS and CDR2 is YFSETQ. The CDR3 length is 14 residues. V shed 3 bases, J shed 3 bases, and the junction held 5 bases outside the gene matches.

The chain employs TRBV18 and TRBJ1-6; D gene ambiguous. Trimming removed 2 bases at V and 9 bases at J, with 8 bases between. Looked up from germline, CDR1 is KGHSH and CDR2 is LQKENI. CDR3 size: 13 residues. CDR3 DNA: TGTGCCAGCTCACCAGGTGGAGGTTCACCCCTCCACTTT. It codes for CASSPGGGSPLHF.

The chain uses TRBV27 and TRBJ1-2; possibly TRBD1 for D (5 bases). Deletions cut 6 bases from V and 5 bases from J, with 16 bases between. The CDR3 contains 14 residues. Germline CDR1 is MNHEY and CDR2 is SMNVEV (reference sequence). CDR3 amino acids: CASRQSGLQYGYTF. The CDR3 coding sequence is TGTGCCAGCAGACAGTCAGGGTTACAATATGGCTACACCTTC.

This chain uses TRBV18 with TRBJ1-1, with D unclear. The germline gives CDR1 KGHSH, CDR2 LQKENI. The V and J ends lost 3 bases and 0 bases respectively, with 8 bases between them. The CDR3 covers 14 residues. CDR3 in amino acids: CASSPADMNTEAFF. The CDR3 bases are TGTGCCAGCTCACCGGCAGACATGAACACTGAAGCTTTCTTT.

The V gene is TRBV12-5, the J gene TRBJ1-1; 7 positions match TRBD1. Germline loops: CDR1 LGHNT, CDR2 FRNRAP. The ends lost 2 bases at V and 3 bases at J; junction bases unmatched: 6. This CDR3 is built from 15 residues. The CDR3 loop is CASGLITGDHTEAFF. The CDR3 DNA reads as TGTGCTAGTGGTTTGATTACAGGGGACCACACTGAAGCTTTCTTT.

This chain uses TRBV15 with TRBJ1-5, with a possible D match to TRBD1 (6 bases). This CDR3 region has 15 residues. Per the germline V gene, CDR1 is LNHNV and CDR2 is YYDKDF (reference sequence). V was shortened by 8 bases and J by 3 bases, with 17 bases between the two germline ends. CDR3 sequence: CATRPSGDDNQPQHF. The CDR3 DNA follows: TGTGCCACCCGACCTTCAGGGGACGACAATCAGCCCCAGCATTTT.

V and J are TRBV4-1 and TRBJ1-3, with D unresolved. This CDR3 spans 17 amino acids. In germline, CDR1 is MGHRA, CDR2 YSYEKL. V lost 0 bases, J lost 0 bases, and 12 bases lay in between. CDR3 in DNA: TGCGCCAGCAGCCAAGACCGGACGCGGGGCTCTGGAAACACCATATATTTT. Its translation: CASSQDRTRGSGNTIYF.

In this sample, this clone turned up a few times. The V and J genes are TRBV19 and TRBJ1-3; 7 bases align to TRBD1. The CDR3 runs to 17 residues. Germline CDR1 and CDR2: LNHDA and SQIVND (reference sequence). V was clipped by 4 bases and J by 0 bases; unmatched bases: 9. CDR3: CASSTLGQAPSGNTIYF. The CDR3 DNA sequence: TGTGCCAGTAGTACTCTCGGACAGGCGCCCTCTGGAAACACCATATATTTT.

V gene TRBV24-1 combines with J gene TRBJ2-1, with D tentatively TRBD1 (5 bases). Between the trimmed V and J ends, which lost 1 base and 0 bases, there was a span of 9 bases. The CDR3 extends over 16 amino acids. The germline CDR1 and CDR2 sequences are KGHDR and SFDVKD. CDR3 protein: CATSDFLGDSYNEQFF. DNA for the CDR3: TGTGCCACCAGTGATTTTCTAGGGGACTCCTACAATGAGCAGTTCTTC.

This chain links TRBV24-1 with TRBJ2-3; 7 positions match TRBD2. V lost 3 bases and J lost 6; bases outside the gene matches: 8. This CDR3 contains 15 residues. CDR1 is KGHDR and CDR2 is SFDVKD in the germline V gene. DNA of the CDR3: TGTGCCACCAGTGATCCCCGGGGGGTTGGGGATACGCAGTATTTT. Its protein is CATSDPRGVGDTQYF.

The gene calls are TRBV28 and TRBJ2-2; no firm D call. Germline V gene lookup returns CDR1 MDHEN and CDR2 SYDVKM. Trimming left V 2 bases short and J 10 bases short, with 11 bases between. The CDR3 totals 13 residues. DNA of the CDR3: TGTGCCAGCAGTTTAATTTCAGTCGCGGAGCTGTTTTTT. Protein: CASSLISVAELFF.

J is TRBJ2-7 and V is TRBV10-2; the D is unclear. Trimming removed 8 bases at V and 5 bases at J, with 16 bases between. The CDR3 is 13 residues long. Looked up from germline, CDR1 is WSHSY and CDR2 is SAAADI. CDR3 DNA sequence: TGCGCCAGCCATTACGGAGAAAGGAACGAGCAGTACTTC. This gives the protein CASHYGERNEQYF.

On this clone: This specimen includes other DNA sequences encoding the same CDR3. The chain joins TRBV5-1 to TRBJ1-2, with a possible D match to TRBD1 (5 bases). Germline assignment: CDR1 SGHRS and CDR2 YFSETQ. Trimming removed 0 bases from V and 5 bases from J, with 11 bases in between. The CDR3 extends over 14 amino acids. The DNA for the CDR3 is TGCGCCAGCAGCTTGGGGGGCGCAGGTTATGGCTACACCTTC. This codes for CASSLGGAGYGYTF. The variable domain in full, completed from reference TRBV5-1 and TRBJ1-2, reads KAGVTQTPRYLIKTRGQQVTLSCSPISGHRSVSWYQQTPGQGLQFLFEYFSETQRNKGNFPGRFSGRQFSNSRSEMNVSTLELGDSALYLCASSLGGAGYGYTFGSGTRLTVV.

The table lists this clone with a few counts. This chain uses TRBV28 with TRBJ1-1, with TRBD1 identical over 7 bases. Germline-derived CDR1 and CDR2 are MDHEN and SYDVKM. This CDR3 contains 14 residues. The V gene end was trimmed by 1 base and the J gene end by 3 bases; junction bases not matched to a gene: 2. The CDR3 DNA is TGTGCCAGCAGTTTATTGGGGACAGACACTGAAGCTTTCTTT. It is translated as CASSLLGTDTEAFF.

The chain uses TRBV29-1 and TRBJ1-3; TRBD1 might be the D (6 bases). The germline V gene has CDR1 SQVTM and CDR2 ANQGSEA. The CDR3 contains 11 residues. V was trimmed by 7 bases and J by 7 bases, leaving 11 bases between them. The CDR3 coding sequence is TGCAGCGGTAACAGGGAGAACACCATATATTTT. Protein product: CSGNRENTIYF.

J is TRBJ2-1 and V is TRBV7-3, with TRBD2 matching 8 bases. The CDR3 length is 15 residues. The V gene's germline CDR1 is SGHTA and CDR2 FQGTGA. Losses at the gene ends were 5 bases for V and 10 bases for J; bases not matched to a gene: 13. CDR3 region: CASSPLTGGQGEQFF. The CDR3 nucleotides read TGTGCCAGCAGCCCCCTGACGGGGGGGCAGGGGGAGCAGTTCTTC.

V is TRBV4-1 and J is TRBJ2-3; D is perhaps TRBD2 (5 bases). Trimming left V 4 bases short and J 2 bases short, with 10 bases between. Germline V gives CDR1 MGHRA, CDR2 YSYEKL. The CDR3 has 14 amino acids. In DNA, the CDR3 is TGCGCCAGCAGCCTTTCCGACTACACAGATACGCAGTATTTT. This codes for CASSLSDYTDTQYF.

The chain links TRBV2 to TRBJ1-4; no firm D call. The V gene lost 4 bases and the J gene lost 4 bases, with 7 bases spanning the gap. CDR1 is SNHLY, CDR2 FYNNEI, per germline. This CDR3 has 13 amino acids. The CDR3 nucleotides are TGTGCCAGCAGTGGGAACAGTAATGAAAAACTGTTTTTT. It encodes CASSGNSNEKLFF. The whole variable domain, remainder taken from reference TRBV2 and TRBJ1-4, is EPEVTQTPSHQVTQMGQEVILRCVPISNHLYFYWYRQILGQKVEFLVSFYNNEISEKSEIFDDQFSVERPDGSNFTLKIRSTKLEDSAMYFCASSGNSNEKLFFGSGTQLSVL.